The subject of this entry is one T cell receptor (beta chain). Its antigen is unknown. This record comes from a study of blood T cells in healthy people across ages. Study-wide points: Investigators treated diversity estimates from one million T cells as underestimates. PBMCs were not sorted, which prevented a conclusive comparison of naive versus antigen-experienced cells.

Germline CDR1 is MNHEY and CDR2 is SMNVEV (reference sequence). The CDR3 covers 14 residues. With 4 bases removed from V and 4 bases from J, the gap between germline ends came to 14 bases. Then a second PCR, running about 7 to 11 cycles, was carried out with a sample-barcoded 5' primer and a J-beta primer mix. TCRdb processed the 5' RACE reads anew with MiXCR; each CDR3 protein has one entry. The data show roughly 860,000 distinct CDR3 sequences, about 62% seen once. The sequence was obtained from a man between 25 and 39 years old in good health. V gene TRBV27 combines with J gene TRBJ2-7; TRBD1 or TRBD2 may be the D gene (5 bases each). The sample consisted of blood. CDR3 sequence reads: CASSSGPLPYEQYF. The CDR3 DNA reads as TGTGCCAGCAGTTCGGGACCGCTCCCATACGAGCAGTACTTC.